This record looks at one T cell receptor beta chain sequence and its context. The junction and the germline gene differ at one end; a read error may be behind it. Germline CDR1 reads SGHVS; CDR2 reads FQNEAQ. This CDR3 comprises 14 residues. This sample is drawn from a study of T cells in Graves' hyperthyroidism and ophthalmopathy. TCR beta CDR3 regions were amplified from RNA transcripts. TCR CDR3 regions were first amplified by RT-PCR with HTBI primers. Using its own MiXCR run on the multiplex PCR reads, TCRdb lists one record per CDR3 protein. The sample lists approximately 400,000 distinct CDR3 sequences; around 14% were seen once.

The sample consisted of blood. The chain has TRBV7-8 and TRBJ2-7; D could derive from TRBD1 or TRBD2 (6 bases each). The TCR comes from a woman between 18 and 29 years old with Graves' hyperthyroidism. In DNA, the CDR3 is TGTGCCAGCAGCTTCGGAGGGGGTGGCCACGAGCAGTGCTTC. It is translated as CASSFGGGGHEQCF.